These 16 T cell receptor beta chains originate from one sample sequenced in a study of blood T cell repertoires in COVID-19. Sequencing was performed with immunoSEQ multiplex PCR; in TCRdb, only in-frame clones are kept and a portion is missing. There are about 300,000 clones in the sample; approximately 84% occur only once, and approximately 4.1% lies in the top ten. Sequenced material: PBMCs or T cells enriched from blood (not recorded which). The receptors were sampled from a man aged 30 to 39 who had recovered from COVID-19.

This sequence joins TRBV6-5 and TRBJ2-5, with D tentatively TRBD1 (5 bases). The CDR3 covers 14 residues. Trimming took off 2 bases at V and 7 bases at J, with 14 bases between the two ends. The germline gives CDR1 MNHEY, CDR2 SVGAGI. CDR3 bases: TGTGCCAGCAGTTACGGCCAGGGCTCGCGGACCCAGTACTTC. Amino acid sequence: CASSYGQGSRTQYF.

CDR3 nucleotides: TGTGCCAGCAGTGGCGGTTTCCAAGAGACCCAGTACTTC. Translation gives CASSGGFQETQYF. The chain carries TRBV2 and TRBJ2-5; D remains unclear. V was cut by 4 bases and J by 1 base, with 7 bases left in between. The CDR3 consists of 13 residues. From germline, CDR1 is SNHLY and CDR2 FYNNEI.

V usage is TRBV19 and J usage is TRBJ1-2; D not certain. Germline V gene sequence: CDR1 LNHDA, CDR2 SQIVND (reference sequence). The CDR3 spans 18 residues. Trimming took 1 base from V and 4 from J, leaving 22 bases between them. The CDR3 here is CASSIVLGSAGMGYGYTF. CDR3 in DNA: TGTGCCAGTAGTATAGTTCTGGGGTCGGCGGGGATGGGCTATGGCTACACCTTC.

This chain uses TRBV5-8 with TRBJ1-2; 8 bases are a match to TRBD1. Looked up from germline, CDR1 is SGHTS and CDR2 is YDEGEE. V was pared by 4 bases and J by 0 bases, with 8 bases of the junction left unmatched. The CDR3 has 16 amino acids. The CDR3 DNA sequence: TGTGCCAGCAGCCGCCCTCGGACAGGGCCTAACTATGGCTACACCTTC. Protein product: CASSRPRTGPNYGYTF.

This chain joins TRBV7-2 and TRBJ2-1; D gene unclear. This CDR3 spans 14 amino acids. V was trimmed by 4 bases and J by 5 bases, leaving 12 bases between them. CDR1 is SGHTA, CDR2 FQGNSA, per germline. The CDR3 sequence is CASSWANADNEQFF. As DNA, the CDR3 is TGTGCCAGCAGCTGGGCGAACGCTGACAATGAGCAGTTCTTC.

In nucleotides, the CDR3 is TGTGCCAGTAGTATACACAGGGGCTATGGCTACACCTTC. Encoded protein: CASSIHRGYGYTF. The rearrangement links TRBV19 to TRBJ1-2; 7 bases agree with TRBD1. V shed 2 bases and J 4 bases; nucleotides not matched to a gene: 1. The CDR3 covers 13 residues. Germline values: CDR1 LNHDA, CDR2 SQIVND (reference sequence).

The chain uses TRBV5-1 and TRBJ1-3, with D perhaps TRBD1 (6 bases). Germline-derived CDR1 and CDR2 are SGHRS and YFSETQ. This CDR3 spans 16 amino acids. V was clipped by 4 bases and J by 0 bases, with 14 bases between them. The CDR3 loop is CASSPDSSFSGNTIYF. DNA for the CDR3: TGCGCCAGCAGCCCGGACAGCTCGTTCTCTGGAAACACCATATATTTT.

The chain is built from TRBV5-4 and TRBJ1-2; 9 bases match TRBD1. The CDR3 is 15 residues long. The germline CDR1 and CDR2 sequences are SGHNT and YYREEE (reference sequence). Unmatched junction bases numbered 9, after V lost 1 base and J lost 8 bases. CDR3 nucleotide sequence: TGTGCCAGCAGCTTGTGGGGACAGGGCGAGAGAGGCTACACCTTC. It specifies CASSLWGQGERGYTF.

This clone was seen only once. The J gene is TRBJ2-5, the V gene TRBV5-4; D possibly corresponds to TRBD1 (5 bases). The CDR3 extends over 15 amino acids. V dropped 0 bases and J dropped 0 bases, with 9 bases sitting between them. Germline loops: CDR1 SGHNT, CDR2 YYREEE (reference sequence). The CDR3 reads CASSLEGAYQETQYF. CDR3 DNA sequence: TGTGCCAGCAGCTTGGAAGGGGCGTACCAAGAGACCCAGTACTTC.

J is TRBJ2-3 and V is TRBV12-2; the table's D call of TRBD2 was not tested on the DNA. TRBV12-2 is listed as a pseudogene. The CDR3 is made up of 10 amino acids. The CDR3 DNA is TGTGCAAGTCGGCGCCCCCGCCGGTATTTT. Translating gives CASRRPRRYF.

The chain couples TRBV25-1 to TRBJ2-3, with D perhaps TRBD2 (6 bases). Trimming cost V 3 bases and J 3 bases, with 13 bases left between them. The CDR3 contains 15 residues. Per the germline V gene, CDR1 is MGHDK and CDR2 is SYGVNS. CDR3 amino acids: CASSERLARTDTQYF. The CDR3 nucleotides read TGTGCCAGCAGTGAGCGGCTAGCGAGAACAGATACGCAGTATTTT. The full variable domain, with the rest looked up from reference TRBV25-1 and TRBJ2-3, is EADIYQTPRYLVIGTGKKITLECSQTMGHDKMYWYQQDPGMELHLIHYSYGVNSTEKGDLSSESTVSRIRTEHFPLTLESARPSHTSQYLCASSERLARTDTQYFGPGTRLTVL.

The rearrangement joins TRBV12-3 or TRBV12-4 to TRBJ1-1; D might be TRBD1 (5 bases). CDR3 length equals 13 residues. V shed 6 bases and J shed 4 bases, with 12 bases lying between them. CDR3 amino acids: CASSAGPGTEAFF. In DNA, the CDR3 is TGTGCCAGCAGCGCAGGGCCAGGCACTGAAGCTTTCTTT.

This chain connects TRBV27 to TRBJ2-7; TRBD1 is a possible D gene (5 bases). The CDR3 covers 15 residues. The V gene's germline CDR1 is MNHEY and CDR2 SMNVEV (reference sequence). V lost 5 bases, J lost 0 bases, and 14 bases lay in between. The CDR3 region is CASSPRQPTSYEQYF. The CDR3 DNA reads as TGTGCCAGCAGTCCCCGACAGCCTACCTCCTACGAGCAGTACTTC.

The rearrangement uses TRBV7-8 and TRBJ1-5, with no clear D. The CDR3 consists of 16 residues. V gave up 5 bases and J gave up 3 bases, with 17 bases separating them. Per germline, CDR1 SGHVS and CDR2 FQNEAQ. CDR3 DNA: TGTGCCAGCAGCATGACCTATAGGAGGGACAATCAGCCCCAGCATTTT. Translated: CASSMTYRRDNQPQHF.

A single count supports this clone. J is TRBJ2-1 and V is TRBV5-1, with 9 bases aligning to TRBD1. Germline lookup yields CDR1 SGHRS and CDR2 YFSETQ. This CDR3 spans 16 amino acids. With V trimmed by 4 bases and J by 4 bases, 9 bases remained unmatched. CDR3 amino acids: CASSRTGGIGYNEQFF. DNA of the CDR3: TGCGCCAGCAGCCGAACAGGGGGCATCGGATACAATGAGCAGTTCTTC.

This chain joins TRBV6-5 and TRBJ2-7; tentative D call: TRBD2 (6 bases). V was clipped by 5 bases and J by 2 bases, with 10 bases between them. This CDR3 spans 13 amino acids. Germline assignment: CDR1 MNHEY and CDR2 SVGAGI. CDR3 sequence (DNA): TGTGCCAGCAGTCCCCCGGGGGCCTACGAGCAGTACTTC. Its protein product is CASSPPGAYEQYF.